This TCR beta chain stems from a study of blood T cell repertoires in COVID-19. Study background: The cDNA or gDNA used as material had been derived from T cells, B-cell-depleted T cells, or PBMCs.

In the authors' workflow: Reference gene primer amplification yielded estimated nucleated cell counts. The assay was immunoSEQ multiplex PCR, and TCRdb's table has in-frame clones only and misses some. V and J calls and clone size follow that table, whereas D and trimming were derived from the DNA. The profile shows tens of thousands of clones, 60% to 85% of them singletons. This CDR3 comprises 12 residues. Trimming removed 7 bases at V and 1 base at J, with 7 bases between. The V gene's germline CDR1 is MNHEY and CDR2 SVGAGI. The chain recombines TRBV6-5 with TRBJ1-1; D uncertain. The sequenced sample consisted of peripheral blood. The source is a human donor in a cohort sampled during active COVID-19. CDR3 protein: CASIGGNTEAFF. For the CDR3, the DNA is TGTGCCAGCATTGGCGGGAACACTGAAGCTTTCTTT.